Each of the 2 T cell receptor beta chains below was sequenced from the same sample in a study of beta chain features in type 1 diabetes. These TCRs are of unknown antigen specificity. Study-wide findings and caveats: Moderate but significant shortening of TCRB CDR3s was recorded in all four CD4+ subsets from Type 1 diabetes patients.

Reverse transcribing all isolated RNA meant expressed TCRB transcripts were sequenced. This table comes from immunoSEQ multiplex PCR, and its TCRdb copy is limited to in-frame clones, with some not included. Among fewer than 70,000 clones listed, 55% to 75% were seen once. The source material was stem cell memory CD4+ T cells from blood. These receptors came from a woman aged 25 to 45 with type 1 diabetes.

This clone has more than one count but fewer than ten. The chain uses TRBV30 and TRBJ1-5; D remains unclear. Trimming took off 2 bases at V and 3 bases at J, with 8 bases between the two ends. The CDR3 length is 13 residues. Germline loops: CDR1 GTSNPN, CDR2 SVGIG (reference sequence). The CDR3 protein is CAWSFTVNQPQHF. Written as DNA, the CDR3 is TGTGCCTGGAGTTTTACAGTCAATCAGCCCCAGCATTTT.

The rearrangement uses TRBV6-5 and TRBJ2-7; 10 nucleotides align to TRBD1. There are 15 residues in the CDR3. The V and J ends lost 2 bases and 3 bases, in that order; junction bases with no gene match: 4. Germline CDR1 reads MNHEY; CDR2 reads SVGAGI. The CDR3 nucleotides are TGTGCCAGCAGTTACGGACAGGGGGGAATCTACGAGCAGTACTTC. Translation: CASSYGQGGIYEQYF.